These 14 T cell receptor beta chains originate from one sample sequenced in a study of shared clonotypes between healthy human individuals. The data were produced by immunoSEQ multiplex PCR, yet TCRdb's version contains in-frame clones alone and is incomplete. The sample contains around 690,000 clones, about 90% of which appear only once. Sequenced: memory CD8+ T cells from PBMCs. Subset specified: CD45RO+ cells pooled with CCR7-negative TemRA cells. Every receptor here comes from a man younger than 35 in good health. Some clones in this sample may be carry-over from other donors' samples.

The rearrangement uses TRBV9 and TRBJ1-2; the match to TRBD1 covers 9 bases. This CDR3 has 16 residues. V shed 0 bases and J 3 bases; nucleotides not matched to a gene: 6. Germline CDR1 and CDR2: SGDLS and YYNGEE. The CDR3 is CASSVGDRVPYYGYTF. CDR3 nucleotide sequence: TGTGCCAGCAGCGTAGGGGACAGGGTGCCTTACTATGGCTACACCTTC.

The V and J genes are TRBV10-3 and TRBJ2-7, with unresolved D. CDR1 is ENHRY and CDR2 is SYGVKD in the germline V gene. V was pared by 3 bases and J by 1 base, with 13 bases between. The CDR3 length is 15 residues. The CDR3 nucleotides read TGTGCCATCAGTGACGGCAGGAGCCGATCCTACGAGCAGTACTTC. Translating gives CAISDGRSRSYEQYF.

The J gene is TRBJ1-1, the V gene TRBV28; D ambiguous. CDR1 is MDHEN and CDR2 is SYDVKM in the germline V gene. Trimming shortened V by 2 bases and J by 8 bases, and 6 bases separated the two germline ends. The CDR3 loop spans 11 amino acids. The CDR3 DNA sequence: TGTGCCAGCAGTTTAGGTAGAGAAGCTTTCTTT. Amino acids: CASSLGREAFF.

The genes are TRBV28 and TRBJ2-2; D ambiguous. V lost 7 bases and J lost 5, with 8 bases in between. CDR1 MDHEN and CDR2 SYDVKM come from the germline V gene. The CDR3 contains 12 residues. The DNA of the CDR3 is TGTGCCAGCAAACAGAGTACCGGGGAGCTGTTTTTT. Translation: CASKQSTGELFF.

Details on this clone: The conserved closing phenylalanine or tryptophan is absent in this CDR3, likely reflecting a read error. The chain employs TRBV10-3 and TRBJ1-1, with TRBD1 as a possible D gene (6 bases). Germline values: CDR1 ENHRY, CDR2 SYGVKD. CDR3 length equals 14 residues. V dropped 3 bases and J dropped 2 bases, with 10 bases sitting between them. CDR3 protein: CAISDYRVNTEAFL. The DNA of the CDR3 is TGTGCCATCAGTGACTACAGGGTAAACACTGAAGCTTTCCTT.

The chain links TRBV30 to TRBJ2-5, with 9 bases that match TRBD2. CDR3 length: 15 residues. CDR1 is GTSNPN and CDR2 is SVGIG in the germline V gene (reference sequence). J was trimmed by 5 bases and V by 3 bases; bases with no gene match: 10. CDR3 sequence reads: CAWRQIGTSWETQYF. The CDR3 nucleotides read TGTGCCTGGAGGCAAATAGGGACTAGCTGGGAGACCCAGTACTTC.

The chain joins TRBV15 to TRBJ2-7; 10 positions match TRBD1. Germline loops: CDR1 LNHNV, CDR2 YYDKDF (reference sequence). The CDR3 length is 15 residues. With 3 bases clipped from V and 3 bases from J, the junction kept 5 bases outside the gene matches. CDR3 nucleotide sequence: TGTGCCACCAGCAGTTTCCGGGACAGGGGCTACGAGCAGTACTTC. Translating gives CATSSFRDRGYEQYF.

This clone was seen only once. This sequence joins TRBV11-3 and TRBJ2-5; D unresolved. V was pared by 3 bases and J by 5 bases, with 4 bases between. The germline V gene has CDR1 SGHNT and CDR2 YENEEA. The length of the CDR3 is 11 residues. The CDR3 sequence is CASSFGETQYF. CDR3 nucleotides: TGTGCCAGCAGCTTTGGGGAGACCCAGTACTTC.

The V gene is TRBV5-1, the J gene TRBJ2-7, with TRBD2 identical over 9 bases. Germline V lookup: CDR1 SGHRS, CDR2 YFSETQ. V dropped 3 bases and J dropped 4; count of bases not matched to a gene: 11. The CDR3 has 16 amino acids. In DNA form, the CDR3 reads TGCGCCAGCAGCTGGAGCCAAGGAGCGGGAGGTTACGAGCAGTACTTC. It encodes CASSWSQGAGGYEQYF.

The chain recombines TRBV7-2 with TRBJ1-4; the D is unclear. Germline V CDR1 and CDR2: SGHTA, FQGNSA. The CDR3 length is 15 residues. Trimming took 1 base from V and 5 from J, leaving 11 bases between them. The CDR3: CASSLVVTANEKLFF. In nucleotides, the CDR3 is TGTGCCAGCAGCTTAGTTGTTACAGCGAATGAAAAACTGTTTTTT.

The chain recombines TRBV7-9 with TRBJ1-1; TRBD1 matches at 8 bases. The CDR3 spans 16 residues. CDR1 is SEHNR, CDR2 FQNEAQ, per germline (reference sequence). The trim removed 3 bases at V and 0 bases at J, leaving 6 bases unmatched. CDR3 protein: CASSFDRGFMNTEAFF. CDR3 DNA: TGTGCCAGCAGCTTTGACAGGGGATTTATGAACACTGAAGCTTTCTTT.

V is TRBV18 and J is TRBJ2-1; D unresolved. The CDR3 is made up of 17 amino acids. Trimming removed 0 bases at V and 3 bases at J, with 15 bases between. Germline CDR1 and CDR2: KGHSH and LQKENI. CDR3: CASSPPSVWADYNEQFF. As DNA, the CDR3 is TGTGCCAGCTCACCACCCTCCGTTTGGGCCGACTACAATGAGCAGTTCTTC. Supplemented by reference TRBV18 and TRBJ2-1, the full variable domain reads NAGVMQNPRHLVRRRGQEARLRCSPMKGHSHVYWYRQLPEEGLKFMVYLQKENIIDESGMPKERFSAEFPKEGPSILRIQQVVRGDSAAYFCASSPPSVWADYNEQFFGPGTRLTVL.

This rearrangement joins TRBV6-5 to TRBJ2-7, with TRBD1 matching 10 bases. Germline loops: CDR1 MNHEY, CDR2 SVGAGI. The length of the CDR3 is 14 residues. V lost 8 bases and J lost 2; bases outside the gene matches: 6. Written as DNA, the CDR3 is TGTGCCAGCGGACCGGGACAGGGGACCTACGAGCAGTACTTC. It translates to CASGPGQGTYEQYF.

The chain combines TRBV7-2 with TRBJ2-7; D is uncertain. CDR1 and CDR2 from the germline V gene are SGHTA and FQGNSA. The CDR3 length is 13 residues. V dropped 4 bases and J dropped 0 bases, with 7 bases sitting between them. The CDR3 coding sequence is TGTGCCAGCAGCTCTAGGACCTCCTACGAGCAGTACTTC. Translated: CASSSRTSYEQYF. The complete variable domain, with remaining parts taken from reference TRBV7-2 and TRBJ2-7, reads GAGVSQSPSNKVTEKGKDVELRCDPISGHTALYWYRQSLGQGLEFLIYFQGNSAPDKSGLPSDRFSAERTGGSVSTLTIQRTQQEDSAVYLCASSSRTSYEQYFGPGTRLTVT.